The 26 T cell receptor beta chains below were found in one sample sequenced in a study of neoadjuvant nivolumab and ipilimumab in lung cancer. The table came from immunoSEQ multiplex PCR; TCRdb's copy has only in-frame clones and leaves some out. The sample carries 6,200 or so clones, roughly two thirds recorded once. The input for sequencing was tumor tissue, taken after neoadjuvant nivolumab, alone or with ipilimumab, at or shortly before surgery. These receptor sequences come from an adult with non-small cell lung cancer.

V is TRBV2 and J is TRBJ1-5; D may be TRBD1 (6 bases). Germline CDR1 reads SNHLY; CDR2 reads FYNNEI. The CDR3 has 15 amino acids. V gave up 2 bases and J gave up 15 bases, with 23 bases separating them. This chain's CDR3 is CASSETPGTGQSGHF. CDR3 nucleotides: TGTGCCAGCAGTGAAACGCCGGGGACGGGACAATCGGGGCATTTT.

This chain joins TRBV5-6 and TRBJ1-1; tentatively, D is TRBD1 (6 bases). With 2 bases removed from V and 7 bases from J, the gap between germline ends came to 21 bases. This CDR3 is built from 16 residues. The V gene's germline CDR1 is SGHDT and CDR2 YYEEEE. As DNA, the CDR3 is TGTGCCAGCAGCTTCCTGCCCAGGGGCAGGGTGTATGAAGCTTTCTTT. Protein sequence: CASSFLPRGRVYEAFF.

The CDR3 sequence is CASSWDSWSNQPQHF. CDR3 coding DNA: TGTGCCAGTAGTTGGGACAGTTGGAGCAATCAGCCCCAGCATTTT. The chain combines TRBV19 with TRBJ1-5, with 7 nucleotides matching TRBD1. Germline assignment: CDR1 LNHDA and CDR2 SQIVND (reference sequence). This CDR3 spans 15 amino acids. The junction had 5 bases not matched to a gene; V was cut back by 5 bases and J by 1 base.

The chain has TRBV5-1 and TRBJ2-2; no definite D call. The length of the CDR3 is 15 residues. V lost 4 bases and J 0 bases, leaving 10 bases between the germline ends. Germline lookup yields CDR1 SGHRS and CDR2 YFSETQ. This chain's CDR3 is CASSGTYTNTGELFF. The CDR3 region has the DNA TGCGCCAGCAGCGGTACATATACGAACACCGGGGAGCTGTTTTTT.

This chain connects TRBV19 to TRBJ2-5; 7 nucleotides align to TRBD2. CDR3 size: 10 residues. Losses at the gene ends were 11 bases for V and 5 bases for J; bases not matched to a gene: 2. In germline, CDR1 is LNHDA, CDR2 SQIVND (reference sequence). CDR3 in DNA: TGTGCCGTGGGGGGGGAGACCCAGTACTTC. Translating it yields CAVGGETQYF.

This chain joins TRBV2 and TRBJ1-2; the D is unclear. V was cut by 1 base and J by 2 bases, with 8 bases left in between. Germline V gives CDR1 SNHLY, CDR2 FYNNEI. This CDR3 comprises 14 residues. Here the CDR3 DNA reads TGTGCCAGCAGTGAAGTGGTCAGAAACTATGGCTACACCTTC. It encodes CASSEVVRNYGYTF.

The J gene is TRBJ1-1, the V gene TRBV30; D remains unclear. CDR3 length: 12 amino acids. Germline values: CDR1 GTSNPN, CDR2 SVGIG (reference sequence). V was trimmed by 2 bases and J by 6 bases, leaving 10 bases between them. The CDR3 region has the DNA TGTGCCTGGAGTAAGAGTAGCGCTGAAGCTTTCTTT. This sequence encodes CAWSKSSAEAFF.

The chain employs TRBV4-1 and TRBJ2-1, with 7 bases identical to TRBD2. V trimming: 2 bases; J trimming: 1 base; junction bases outside the gene matches: 5. Looked up from germline, CDR1 is MGHRA and CDR2 is YSYEKL. The length of the CDR3 is 16 residues. The CDR3 region is CASSQNPSGSYNEQFF. The CDR3 region has the DNA TGCGCCAGCAGCCAAAACCCTAGCGGTTCCTACAATGAGCAGTTCTTC.

The rearrangement uses TRBV7-6 and TRBJ2-7; D may be TRBD2 (6 bases). The germline CDR1 and CDR2 sequences are SGHVS and FNYEAQ. CDR3 size: 15 residues. V lost 1 base to trimming and J lost 4 bases, with 14 bases between them. The CDR3 region has the DNA TGTGCCAGCAGCTTAGGGGGCCGGCTAGCGTACGAGCAGTACTTC. The encoded protein is CASSLGGRLAYEQYF. Together with reference TRBV7-6 and TRBJ2-7, the CDR3 gives the full variable domain: GAGVSQSPRYKVTKRGQDVALRCDPISGHVSLYWYRQALGQGPEFLTYFNYEAQQDKSGLPNDRFSAERPEGSISTLTIQRTEQRDSAMYRCASSLGGRLAYEQYFGPGTRLTVT.

This rearrangement joins TRBV5-1 to TRBJ2-1; 7 nucleotides line up with TRBD1. CDR1 and CDR2 from the germline V gene are SGHRS and YFSETQ. The length of the CDR3 is 15 residues. V gave up 7 bases and J gave up 5 bases; unmatched junction bases: 12. CDR3 coding DNA: TGCGCCAGCGGTAACCTTCGTACAGGGGACAATGAGCAGTTCTTC. Residues: CASGNLRTGDNEQFF. The variable domain in full, completed from reference TRBV5-1 and TRBJ2-1, reads KAGVTQTPRYLIKTRGQQVTLSCSPISGHRSVSWYQQTPGQGLQFLFEYFSETQRNKGNFPGRFSGRQFSNSRSEMNVSTLELGDSALYLCASGNLRTGDNEQFFGPGTRLTVL.

This clone is termed large (0.1 to 1%). The rearrangement uses TRBV19 and TRBJ2-7; 9 nucleotides line up with TRBD1. The germline V gene encodes CDR1 LNHDA and CDR2 SQIVND (reference sequence). The CDR3 is made up of 13 amino acids. V trimming: 5 bases; J trimming: 4 bases; junction bases outside the gene matches: 3. This CDR3 is CASSLGTGYEQYF. CDR3 DNA sequence: TGTGCCAGTAGTCTCGGGACAGGGTACGAGCAGTACTTC.

This clone was observed a handful of times. This chain connects TRBV5-1 to TRBJ1-4, with 9 bases lining up with TRBD1. The CDR3 runs 13 residues. V dropped 7 bases and J dropped 8; count of bases not matched to a gene: 6. Germline CDR1 reads SGHRS; CDR2 reads YFSETQ. The CDR3 bases are TGCGCCAGCGGGGACAGGGCGGGAGAAAAACTGTTTTTT. It is translated as CASGDRAGEKLFF.

This clone was seen more than once but under ten times. The chain links TRBV4-1 to TRBJ2-7, with D perhaps matching TRBD2 (6 bases). Germline V gene sequence: CDR1 MGHRA, CDR2 YSYEKL. Trimming left V 0 bases short and J 6 bases short, with 21 bases between. The CDR3 length is 17 residues. Written as DNA, the CDR3 is TGCGCCAGCAGCCAAGATCTGCCAGCGGGTTCCTCCCGCGAGCAGTACTTC. Translated: CASSQDLPAGSSREQYF.

In its sample, this clone is medium-sized. CDR3 residues: CASSHSGRTSYEQYF. CDR3 bases: TGCGCCAGCAGTCACTCGGGCAGGACCTCCTACGAGCAGTACTTC. The J gene is TRBJ2-7, the V gene TRBV23-1; no reliable D call. TRBV23-1 is assigned to the ORF class and has an uncertain function. V lost 3 bases and J lost 0, with 12 bases in between. This CDR3 spans 15 amino acids.

This clone appeared a few times. The V gene is TRBV27, the J gene TRBJ1-4; D is unclear. Per the germline V gene, CDR1 is MNHEY and CDR2 is SMNVEV (reference sequence). The CDR3 sequence is 16 residues long. V dropped 1 base and J dropped 2 bases, with 11 bases sitting between them. The CDR3 sequence: CASSLFSGPTNEKLFF. CDR3 sequence (DNA): TGTGCCAGCAGTTTATTCTCTGGACCGACTAATGAAAAACTGTTTTTT.

This clone has more than one count but fewer than ten. J is TRBJ1-2 and V is TRBV11-1; TRBD1 agrees at 11 bases. This CDR3 contains 14 residues. Germline CDR1 SGHAT, CDR2 FQDESV (reference sequence). Germline trimming cut 5 bases from V and 4 bases from J; bases unmatched to any gene: 3. The CDR3 spells CASSPGQGAYGYTF. The DNA for the CDR3 is TGTGCCAGCAGCCCAGGACAGGGGGCCTATGGCTACACCTTC.

The rearrangement joins TRBV6-5 to TRBJ1-2; no clear D. V was clipped by 2 bases and J by 8 bases, with 12 bases between them. This CDR3 spans 13 amino acids. Germline CDR1 reads MNHEY; CDR2 reads SVGAGI. CDR3 sequence: CASSYDLGNGYTF. CDR3 nucleotides: TGTGCCAGCAGTTACGATTTAGGGAACGGCTACACCTTC.

This clone has just one count. The CDR3 here is CASSYSSVVELYGYTF. Written as DNA, the CDR3 is TGTGCCAGCAGTTACTCCAGCGTGGTCGAATTGTATGGCTACACCTTC. This chain joins TRBV6-6 and TRBJ1-2; D gene ambiguous. The germline gives CDR1 MNHNY, CDR2 SVGAGI (reference sequence). With 0 bases removed from V and 5 bases from J, the gap between germline ends came to 16 bases. The CDR3 loop spans 16 amino acids.

This chain connects TRBV6-5 to TRBJ2-5, with D unresolved. V dropped 0 bases and J dropped 4 bases, with 15 bases sitting between them. In germline, CDR1 is MNHEY, CDR2 SVGAGI. The CDR3 totals 16 residues. The CDR3 here is CASSYSRFTGGETQYF. For the CDR3, the DNA is TGTGCCAGCAGTTACTCGAGATTCACGGGCGGAGAGACCCAGTACTTC.

The V call is TRBV10-3, the J call TRBJ2-5; perhaps TRBD1 as D (5 bases). This CDR3 is 14 amino acids long. V gave up 4 bases and J gave up 1 base, with 10 bases separating them. Germline CDR1 and CDR2: ENHRY and SYGVKD. The chain's CDR3 is CAISGTDIQETQYF. In DNA form, the CDR3 reads TGTGCCATCAGTGGAACGGACATCCAAGAGACCCAGTACTTC.

The J gene is TRBJ2-5, the V gene TRBV5-1, with D unclear. Germline loops: CDR1 SGHRS, CDR2 YFSETQ. CDR3 length equals 16 residues. V lost 3 bases and J lost 1, with 16 bases in between. CDR3 amino acids: CASSSGSFPVQETQYF. The DNA of the CDR3 is TGCGCCAGCAGCTCAGGAAGTTTTCCAGTCCAAGAGACCCAGTACTTC.

The chain recombines TRBV30 with TRBJ2-3; 13 nucleotides agree with TRBD2. V was pared by 0 bases and J by 4 bases, with 7 bases of the junction left unmatched. The germline gives CDR1 GTSNPN, CDR2 SVGIG (reference sequence). The CDR3 totals 17 residues. In DNA form, the CDR3 reads TGTGCCTGGAGTGTACCCCGACTAGCGGGAGGTCCAGATACGCAGTATTTT. This translates into CAWSVPRLAGGPDTQYF.

The genes are TRBV4-1 and TRBJ2-7, with no clear D. The CDR3 has 14 residues. Looked up from germline, CDR1 is MGHRA and CDR2 is YSYEKL. Trimming cost V 0 bases and J 3 bases, with 9 bases left between them. CDR3 region: CASSQDMTRYEQYF. As DNA, the CDR3 is TGCGCCAGCAGCCAAGATATGACACGCTACGAGCAGTACTTC.

In its sample, this clone ranks as hyperexpanded. The chain uses TRBV7-9 and TRBJ1-3; a weak D match, TRBD1 (5 bases). V was cut by 1 base and J by 8 bases, with 9 bases left in between. This CDR3 comprises 13 residues. Germline V lookup: CDR1 SEHNR, CDR2 FQNEAQ (reference sequence). Here the CDR3 DNA reads TGTGCCAGCAGCTTAGGGCAGGGAGACACCATATATTTT. Translated: CASSLGQGDTIYF.

The genes are TRBV29-1 and TRBJ2-7, with a tentative D call TRBD1 (6 bases). Trimming cost V 0 bases and J 3 bases, with 12 bases left between them. Germline V lookup: CDR1 SQVTM, CDR2 ANQGSEA. The CDR3 is made up of 14 amino acids. The CDR3 nucleotides read TGCAGCGTTGAAGAGGACAGCGTTCTCTACGAGCAGTACTTC. Translated: CSVEEDSVLYEQYF.

The chain carries TRBV10-3 and TRBJ2-5; D not resolved. Germline-derived CDR1 and CDR2 are ENHRY and SYGVKD. The V and J ends lost 0 bases and 3 bases respectively, with 8 bases between them. The CDR3 is 14 amino acids. CDR3 region: CAISESLGEETQYF. CDR3 in DNA: TGTGCCATCAGTGAGTCCCTGGGTGAAGAGACCCAGTACTTC.